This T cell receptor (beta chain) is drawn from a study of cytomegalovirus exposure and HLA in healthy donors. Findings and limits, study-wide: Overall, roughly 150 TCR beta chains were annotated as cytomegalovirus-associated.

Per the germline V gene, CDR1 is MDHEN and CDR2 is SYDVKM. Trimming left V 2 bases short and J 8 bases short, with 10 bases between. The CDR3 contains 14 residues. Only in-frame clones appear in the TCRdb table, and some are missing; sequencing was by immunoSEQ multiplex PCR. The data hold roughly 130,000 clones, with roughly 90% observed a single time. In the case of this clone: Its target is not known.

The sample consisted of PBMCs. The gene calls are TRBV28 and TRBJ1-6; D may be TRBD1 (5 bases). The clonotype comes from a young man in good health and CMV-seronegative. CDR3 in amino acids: CASSLGQGYSPLHF. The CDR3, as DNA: TGTGCCAGCAGTTTAGGGCAGGGATATTCACCCCTCCACTTT.